Each of the 30 T cell receptor beta chains below was sequenced from the same sample in a study of T cell responses to AZD1222 COVID-19 vaccine. TCRdb keeps only in-frame clones here, not all; method: immunoSEQ multiplex PCR. The sample has 100,000 to 150,000 clones, around 92% seen once. This material consisted of peripheral blood, taken on day 0 of AZD1222 vaccination. The source is an adult in good health.

The chain employs TRBV4-2 and TRBJ2-3, with TRBD2 identical over 9 bases. The CDR3 is made up of 17 amino acids. Looked up from germline, CDR1 is LGHNA and CDR2 is YNFKEQ. The V segment lost 0 bases and the J segment 2 bases; nucleotides outside the gene matches: 6. CDR3 sequence reads: CASSQEVAGDLTDTQYF. CDR3 nucleotide sequence: TGTGCCAGCAGCCAAGAGGTAGCGGGAGACCTCACAGATACGCAGTATTTT.

The CDR3 reads CASSFQNYGYTF. CDR3 DNA sequence: TGTGCCAGCAGTTTTCAGAACTATGGCTACACCTTC. The genes are TRBV28 and TRBJ1-2; no clear D. Deletions cut 3 bases from V and 2 bases from J, with 4 bases between. This CDR3 comprises 12 residues. CDR1 is MDHEN and CDR2 is SYDVKM in the germline V gene.

This chain connects TRBV7-2 to TRBJ1-5, with TRBD1 as a possible D gene (6 bases). Germline V CDR1 and CDR2: SGHTA, FQGNSA. The CDR3 contains 13 residues. The V gene lost 3 bases and the J gene lost 6 bases, with 9 bases spanning the gap. CDR3 residues: CASSFDRFQPQHF. CDR3 nucleotide sequence: TGTGCCAGCAGCTTTGACAGGTTTCAGCCCCAGCATTTT. Full variable domain (remainder filled in from reference TRBV7-2 and TRBJ1-5): GAGVSQSPSNKVTEKGKDVELRCDPISGHTALYWYRQSLGQGLEFLIYFQGNSAPDKSGLPSDRFSAERTGGSVSTLTIQRTQQEDSAVYLCASSFDRFQPQHFGDGTRLSIL.

The V gene is TRBV5-1, the J gene TRBJ1-3; D unclear. The CDR3 runs 15 residues. V dropped 0 bases and J dropped 0 bases, with 7 bases sitting between them. Germline V gene data show CDR1 as SGHRS and CDR2 as YFSETQ. DNA for the CDR3: TGCGCCAGCAGCTTGGGACGGAGCTCTGGAAACACCATATATTTT. Amino acids: CASSLGRSSGNTIYF.

The chain links TRBV6-5 to TRBJ2-4; D is perhaps TRBD1 (6 bases). Germline-derived CDR1 and CDR2 are MNHEY and SVGAGI. The CDR3 runs to 15 residues. The V and J ends lost 6 bases and 2 bases respectively, with 14 bases between them. Written as DNA, the CDR3 is TGTGCCAGCAGCCTTAAACAGGGCACCAAAAACATTCAGTACTTC. Encoded protein: CASSLKQGTKNIQYF.

The chain is built from TRBV6-5 and TRBJ1-2, with 9 bases fitting TRBD1. Germline assignment: CDR1 MNHEY and CDR2 SVGAGI. J lost 7 bases, V lost 6 bases, and 6 bases had no gene match. CDR3 length equals 13 residues. The CDR3: CASRQQGARGYTF. CDR3 nucleotides: TGTGCCAGCAGGCAACAGGGGGCGCGTGGCTACACCTTC.

The rearrangement uses TRBV3-1 (or the pseudogene TRBV3-2) and TRBJ2-3, with 8 positions matching TRBD2. Per germline, CDR1 LGHDT and CDR2 YNNKEL (reference sequence). The CDR3 totals 16 residues. With 0 bases clipped from V and 4 bases from J, the junction kept 6 bases outside the gene matches. The CDR3, as DNA: TGTGCCAGCAGCCAAGATCGGGGGGGCGAGTCAGATACGCAGTATTTT. Translation gives CASSQDRGGESDTQYF.

A remark on this clone: At one boundary the junction diverges from the germline segment, which might be a read error. This chain uses TRBV2 with TRBJ1-1, with D possibly being TRBD1 (6 bases). The CDR3 contains 13 residues. The germline V gene encodes CDR1 SNHLY and CDR2 FYNNEI. The CDR3 bases are TGTGCCAGCCCCCCGCGGGACACTCCTGTACGAGCCTTT. Encoded protein: CASPPRDTPVRAF. Using reference TRBV2 and TRBJ1-1 for the parts outside the CDR3, the full variable domain is EPEVTQTPSHQVTQMGQEVILRCVPISNHLYFYWYRQILGQKVEFLVSFYNNEISEKSEIFDDQFSVERPDGSNFTLKIRSTKLEDSAMYFCASPPRDTPVRAFGQGTRLTVV.

The gene calls are TRBV28 and TRBJ1-2; D not certain. V was cut by 8 bases and J by 5 bases, with 15 bases left in between. The germline gives CDR1 MDHEN, CDR2 SYDVKM. CDR3 length: 13 amino acids. The CDR3 here is CASGRLPGYGYTF. DNA for the CDR3: TGTGCCAGCGGGCGACTGCCGGGATATGGCTACACCTTC.

V and J are TRBV12-3 or TRBV12-4 and TRBJ2-2; D is unresolved. The CDR3 spans 13 residues. Trimming cost V 5 bases and J 5 bases, with 9 bases left between them. The DNA for the CDR3 is TGTGCCAGCAGTCCCCGCCTTACCGGGGAGCTGTTTTTT. It is translated as CASSPRLTGELFF.

This clone showed up just once. This rearrangement joins TRBV2 to TRBJ1-1; 7 positions match TRBD1. V gave up 4 bases and J gave up 3 bases; unmatched junction bases: 2. Germline-derived CDR1 and CDR2 are SNHLY and FYNNEI. The CDR3 sequence is 13 residues long. In DNA form, the CDR3 reads TGTGCCAGCAGTGTACAGGGGTACACTGAAGCTTTCTTT. Protein: CASSVQGYTEAFF.

The CDR3 loop reads CASSQVGDRRETQYF. CDR3 sequence (DNA): TGCGCCAGCAGCCAAGTCGGGGACAGGCGGGAGACCCAGTACTTC. The chain carries TRBV4-1 and TRBJ2-5, with TRBD1 identical over 8 bases. Germline lookup yields CDR1 MGHRA and CDR2 YSYEKL. This CDR3 has 15 residues. The V segment lost 1 base and the J segment 5 bases; nucleotides outside the gene matches: 6.

The V call is TRBV18, the J call TRBJ1-3; D perhaps matches TRBD1 (6 bases). Germline V gene lookup returns CDR1 KGHSH and CDR2 LQKENI. This CDR3 is 17 amino acids long. V lost 5 bases to trimming and J lost 0 bases, with 17 bases between them. CDR3 sequence: CASSATGSLISGNTIYF. CDR3 coding DNA: TGTGCCAGCTCAGCGACAGGTTCCCTGATCTCTGGAAACACCATATATTTT.

The chain couples TRBV6-5 to TRBJ1-2, with D possibly TRBD1 on 5 matching bases. This CDR3 contains 12 residues. Deletions cut 6 bases from V and 3 bases from J, with 8 bases between. CDR1 MNHEY and CDR2 SVGAGI come from the germline V gene. CDR3 sequence reads: CASRRGDYGYTF. The CDR3 DNA follows: TGTGCCAGCAGGAGAGGGGACTATGGCTACACCTTC.

J is TRBJ1-4 and V is TRBV19; D is uncertain. The CDR3 spans 14 residues. Trimming removed 6 bases from V and 0 bases from J, with 8 bases in between. The V gene's germline CDR1 is LNHDA and CDR2 SQIVND (reference sequence). This chain's CDR3 is CASRPTATNEKLFF. In DNA, the CDR3 is TGTGCCAGTAGGCCCACCGCAACTAATGAAAAACTGTTTTTT.

CDR3 sequence reads: CASSSRGEKLFF. The CDR3 DNA reads as TGTGCCAGCAGTTCCCGGGGGGAAAAACTGTTTTTT. J is TRBJ1-4 and V is TRBV12-3 or TRBV12-4; a weak D match, TRBD1 (5 bases). V was trimmed by 4 bases and J by 8 bases, leaving 8 bases between them. This CDR3 spans 12 amino acids.

The chain is built from TRBV28 and TRBJ1-5; no clear D. V was shortened by 1 base and J by 1 base, with 8 bases between the two germline ends. CDR1 is MDHEN, CDR2 SYDVKM, per germline. This CDR3 is built from 15 residues. The CDR3 spells CASSLFRWSNQPQHF. Written as DNA, the CDR3 is TGTGCCAGCAGTTTATTTCGGTGGAGCAATCAGCCCCAGCATTTT.

The chain is built from TRBV4-2 and TRBJ1-4, with 7 nucleotides matching TRBD1. In germline, CDR1 is LGHNA, CDR2 YNFKEQ. This CDR3 has 13 residues. Trimming at V came to 8 bases and at J to 8 bases, leaving 8 bases not matched to a gene. The CDR3 here is CASSGGAREKLFF. DNA for the CDR3: TGTGCCAGCTCAGGGGGGGCACGCGAAAAACTGTTTTTT.

CDR3 in DNA: TGCGCCAGCAGTCAATTGATTGGGGGCGGAGAGACCCAGTACTTC. It codes for CASSQLIGGGETQYF. This chain joins TRBV23-1 and TRBJ2-5; weak D call: TRBD1 (6 bases). TRBV23-1 qualifies as an ORF whose function is uncertain. V dropped 1 base and J dropped 4 bases, with 13 bases sitting between them. This CDR3 region has 15 residues.

The gene calls are TRBV28 and TRBJ1-2; 7 nucleotides line up with TRBD1. Trimming took 4 bases from V and 2 from J; bases not matched to a gene: 10. This CDR3 spans 16 amino acids. In germline, CDR1 is MDHEN, CDR2 SYDVKM. Written as DNA, the CDR3 is TGTGCCAGCAGTTCCCCGTGGGGACAGTCAAACTATGGCTACACCTTC. This encodes CASSSPWGQSNYGYTF.

This chain connects TRBV7-3 to TRBJ1-2; no definite D call. CDR1 is SGHTA and CDR2 is FQGTGA in the germline V gene. The CDR3 contains 13 residues. V was cut by 4 bases and J by 0 bases, with 6 bases left in between. CDR3 in amino acids: CASSSSANYGYTF. CDR3 nucleotide sequence: TGTGCCAGCAGCTCCTCCGCTAACTATGGCTACACCTTC.

The chain links TRBV12-3 or TRBV12-4 to TRBJ2-2; a weak D match, TRBD1 (5 bases). V lost 5 bases and J lost 5, with 9 bases in between. The CDR3 has 13 residues. The CDR3 bases are TGTGCCAGCAGTAGGGGAAGGACCGGGGAGCTGTTTTTT. Amino acid sequence: CASSRGRTGELFF.

The chain combines TRBV5-1 with TRBJ1-3; no clear D gene. CDR3 size: 17 residues. Trimming took off 1 base at V and 3 bases at J, with 17 bases between the two ends. The germline V gene encodes CDR1 SGHRS and CDR2 YFSETQ. The DNA for the CDR3 is TGCGCCAGCAGCTTGACCCCCGCGGGGTCGAGTGGAAACACCATATATTTT. Translated, it gives CASSLTPAGSSGNTIYF. Complete variable domain (other parts from reference TRBV5-1 and TRBJ1-3): KAGVTQTPRYLIKTRGQQVTLSCSPISGHRSVSWYQQTPGQGLQFLFEYFSETQRNKGNFPGRFSGRQFSNSRSEMNVSTLELGDSALYLCASSLTPAGSSGNTIYFGEGSWLTVV.

The rearrangement joins TRBV5-4 to TRBJ1-1; D is unresolved. The ends were cut back, 0 bases at V and 5 bases at J, with 8 bases in the middle. This CDR3 has 13 amino acids. Looked up from germline, CDR1 is SGHNT and CDR2 is YYREEE (reference sequence). The chain's CDR3 is CASSLAPETEAFF. The CDR3 nucleotides are TGTGCCAGCAGCTTGGCCCCGGAGACTGAAGCTTTCTTT.

The chain uses TRBV18 and TRBJ1-2; 12 nucleotides agree with TRBD1. Germline V gene data show CDR1 as KGHSH and CDR2 as LQKENI. The V and J ends lost 6 bases and 7 bases, in that order; junction bases with no gene match: 6. The CDR3 runs 14 residues. The CDR3 here is CASSRDRGHGGYTF. The CDR3 nucleotides are TGTGCCAGCTCCCGGGACAGGGGGCACGGTGGCTACACCTTC. Full variable domain (outside the CDR3, taken from reference TRBV18 and TRBJ1-2): NAGVMQNPRHLVRRRGQEARLRCSPMKGHSHVYWYRQLPEEGLKFMVYLQKENIIDESGMPKERFSAEFPKEGPSILRIQQVVRGDSAAYFCASSRDRGHGGYTFGSGTRLTVV.

The chain is built from TRBV19 and TRBJ2-7; 12 bases match TRBD1. This CDR3 spans 15 amino acids. With 9 bases clipped from V and 4 bases from J, the junction kept 10 bases outside the gene matches. Germline V gene sequence: CDR1 LNHDA, CDR2 SQIVND (reference sequence). This CDR3 reads CASNPGQGALYEQYF. The CDR3 DNA is TGTGCCAGCAATCCGGGACAGGGGGCTCTGTACGAGCAGTACTTC.

The rearrangement uses TRBV7-9 and TRBJ2-3; D unresolved. This CDR3 has 13 amino acids. V lost 5 bases and J 6 bases, leaving 12 bases between the germline ends. Germline V lookup: CDR1 SEHNR, CDR2 FQNEAQ (reference sequence). The CDR3 sequence: CASSIFLWDTQYF. CDR3 in DNA: TGTGCCAGCAGCATCTTCCTCTGGGATACGCAGTATTTT.

V and J are TRBV18 and TRBJ1-2; D unclear. Trimming stripped 4 bases from V and 0 bases from J, with 9 bases between. CDR3 length: 14 amino acids. CDR1 and CDR2 from the germline V gene are KGHSH and LQKENI. CDR3 coding DNA: TGTGCCAGCTCACTTAAGACTACTAACTATGGCTACACCTTC. Its translation is CASSLKTTNYGYTF.

This chain uses TRBV12-3 or TRBV12-4 with TRBJ1-1; D unclear. V was trimmed by 6 bases and J by 0 bases, leaving 8 bases between them. The CDR3 runs to 13 residues. The chain's CDR3 is CASSARMNTEAFF. Written as DNA, the CDR3 is TGTGCCAGCAGCGCAAGAATGAACACTGAAGCTTTCTTT.

V and J are TRBV9 and TRBJ1-3; tentatively, D is TRBD1 (5 bases). Germline assignment: CDR1 SGDLS and CDR2 YYNGEE. There are 15 residues in the CDR3. Between the trimmed V and J ends, which lost 3 bases and 0 bases, there was a span of 10 bases. The CDR3 is CASSASGSSGNTIYF. The CDR3 DNA sequence: TGTGCCAGCAGCGCCTCAGGGAGCTCTGGAAACACCATATATTTT.